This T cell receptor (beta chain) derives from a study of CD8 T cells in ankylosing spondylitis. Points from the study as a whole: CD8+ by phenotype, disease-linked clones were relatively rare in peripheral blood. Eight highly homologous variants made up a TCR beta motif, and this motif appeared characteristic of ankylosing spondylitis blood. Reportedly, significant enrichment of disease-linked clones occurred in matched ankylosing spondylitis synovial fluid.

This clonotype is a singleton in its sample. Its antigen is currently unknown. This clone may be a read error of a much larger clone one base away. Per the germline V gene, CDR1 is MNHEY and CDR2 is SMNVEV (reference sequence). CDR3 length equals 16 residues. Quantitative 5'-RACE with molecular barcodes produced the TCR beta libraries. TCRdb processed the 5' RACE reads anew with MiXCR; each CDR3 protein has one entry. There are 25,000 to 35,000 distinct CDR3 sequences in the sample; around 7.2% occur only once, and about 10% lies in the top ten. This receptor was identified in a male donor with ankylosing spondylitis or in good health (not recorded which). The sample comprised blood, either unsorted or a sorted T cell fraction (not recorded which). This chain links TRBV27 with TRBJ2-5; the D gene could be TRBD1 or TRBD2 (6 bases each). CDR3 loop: CANSKPTGALKETQYF. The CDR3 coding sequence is TGTGCCAACAGTAAGCCAACGGGGGCTCTAAAAGAGACCCAGTACTTC.